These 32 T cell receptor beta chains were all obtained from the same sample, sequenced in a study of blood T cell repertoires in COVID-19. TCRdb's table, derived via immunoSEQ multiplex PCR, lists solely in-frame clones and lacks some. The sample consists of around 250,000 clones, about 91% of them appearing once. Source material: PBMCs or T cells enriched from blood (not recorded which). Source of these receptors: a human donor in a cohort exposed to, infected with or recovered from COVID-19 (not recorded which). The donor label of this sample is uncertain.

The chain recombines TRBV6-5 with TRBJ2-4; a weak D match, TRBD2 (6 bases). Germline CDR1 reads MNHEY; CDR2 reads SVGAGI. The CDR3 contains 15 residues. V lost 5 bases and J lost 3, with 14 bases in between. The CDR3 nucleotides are TGTGCCAGCAGTAAGGTGTGGGGACTCAAAAACATTCAGTACTTC. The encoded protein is CASSKVWGLKNIQYF.

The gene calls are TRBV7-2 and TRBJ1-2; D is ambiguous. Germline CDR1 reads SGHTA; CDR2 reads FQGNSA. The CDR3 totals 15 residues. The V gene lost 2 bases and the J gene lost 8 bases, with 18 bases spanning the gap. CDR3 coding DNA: TGTGCCAGCAGCTTACAATGGCGGCAGACCCGGGGCTACACCTTC. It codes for CASSLQWRQTRGYTF.

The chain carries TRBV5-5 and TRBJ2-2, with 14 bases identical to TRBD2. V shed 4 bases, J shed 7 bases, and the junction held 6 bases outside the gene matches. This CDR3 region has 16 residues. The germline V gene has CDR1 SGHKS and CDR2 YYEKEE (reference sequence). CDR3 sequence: CASSATSGGVNGELFF. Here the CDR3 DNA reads TGTGCCAGCAGCGCGACTAGCGGGGGGGTGAACGGGGAGCTGTTTTTT.

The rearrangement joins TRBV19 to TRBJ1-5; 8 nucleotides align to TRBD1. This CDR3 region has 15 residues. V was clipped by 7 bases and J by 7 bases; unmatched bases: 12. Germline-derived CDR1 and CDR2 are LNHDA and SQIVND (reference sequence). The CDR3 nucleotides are TGTGCCAGTAATCAGGACAGGGTAAAAGGACAGCCCCAGCATTTT. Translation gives CASNQDRVKGQPQHF.

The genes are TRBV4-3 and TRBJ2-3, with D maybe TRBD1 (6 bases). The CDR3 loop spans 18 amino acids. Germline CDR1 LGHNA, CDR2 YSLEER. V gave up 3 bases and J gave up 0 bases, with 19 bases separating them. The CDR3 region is CASSQSLGQKRSTDTQYF. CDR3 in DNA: TGCGCCAGCAGCCAGAGCCTAGGACAGAAGCGTAGCACAGATACGCAGTATTTT.

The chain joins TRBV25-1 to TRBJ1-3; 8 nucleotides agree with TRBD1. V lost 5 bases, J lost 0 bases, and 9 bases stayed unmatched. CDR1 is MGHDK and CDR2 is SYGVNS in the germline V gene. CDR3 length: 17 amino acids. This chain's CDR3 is CASSFSGQGYSGNTIYF. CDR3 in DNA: TGTGCCAGCAGTTTTTCAGGACAGGGCTACTCTGGAAACACCATATATTTT.

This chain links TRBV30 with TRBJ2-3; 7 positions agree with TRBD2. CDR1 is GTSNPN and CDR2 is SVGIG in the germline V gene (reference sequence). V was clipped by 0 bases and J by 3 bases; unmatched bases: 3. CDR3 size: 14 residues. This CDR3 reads CAWSVGGSTDTQYF. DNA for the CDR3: TGTGCCTGGAGTGTGGGAGGGTCGACAGATACGCAGTATTTT.

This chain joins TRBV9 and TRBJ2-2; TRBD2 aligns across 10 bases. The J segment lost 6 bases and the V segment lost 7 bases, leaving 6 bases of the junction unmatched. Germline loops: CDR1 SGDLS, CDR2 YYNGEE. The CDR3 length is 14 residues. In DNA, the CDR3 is TGTGCCAGCCAAGCGGGGGGGCCCCCCGGGGAGCTGTTTTTT. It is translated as CASQAGGPPGELFF.

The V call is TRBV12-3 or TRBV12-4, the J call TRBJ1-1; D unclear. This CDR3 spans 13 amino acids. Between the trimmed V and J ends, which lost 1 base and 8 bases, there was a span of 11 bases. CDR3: CASSLETGSEAFF. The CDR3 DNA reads TGTGCCAGCAGTTTAGAGACGGGGTCGGAAGCTTTCTTT.

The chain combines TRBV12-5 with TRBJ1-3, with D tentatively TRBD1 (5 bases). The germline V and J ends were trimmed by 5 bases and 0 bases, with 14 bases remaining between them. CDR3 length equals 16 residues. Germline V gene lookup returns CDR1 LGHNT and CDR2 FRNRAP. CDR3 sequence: CASGPGRVNSGNTIYF. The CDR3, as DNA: TGTGCTAGTGGTCCGGGCAGGGTCAACTCTGGAAACACCATATATTTT.

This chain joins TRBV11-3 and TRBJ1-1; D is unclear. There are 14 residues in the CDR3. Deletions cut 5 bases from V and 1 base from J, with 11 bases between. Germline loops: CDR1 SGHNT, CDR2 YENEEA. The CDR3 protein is CASSPSEGNTEAFF. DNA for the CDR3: TGTGCCAGCAGCCCCTCGGAGGGGAACACTGAAGCTTTCTTT.

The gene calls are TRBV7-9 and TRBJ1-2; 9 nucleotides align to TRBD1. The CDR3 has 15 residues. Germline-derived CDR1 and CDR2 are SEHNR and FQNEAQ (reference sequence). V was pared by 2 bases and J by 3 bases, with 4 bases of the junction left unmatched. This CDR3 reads CASSLPTGGDYGYTF. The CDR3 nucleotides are TGTGCCAGCAGCTTACCGACAGGGGGGGACTATGGCTACACCTTC.

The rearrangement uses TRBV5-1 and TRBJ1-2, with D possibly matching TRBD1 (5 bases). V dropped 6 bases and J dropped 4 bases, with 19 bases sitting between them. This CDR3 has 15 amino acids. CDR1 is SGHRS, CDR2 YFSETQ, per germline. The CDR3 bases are TGCGCCAGCACCCAGAGATGGGGGGGGACCTATGGCTACACCTTC. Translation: CASTQRWGGTYGYTF.

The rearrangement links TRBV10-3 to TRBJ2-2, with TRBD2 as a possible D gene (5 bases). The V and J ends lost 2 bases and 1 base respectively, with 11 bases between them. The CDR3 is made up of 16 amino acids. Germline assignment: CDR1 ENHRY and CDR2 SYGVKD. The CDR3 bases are TGTGCCATCAGTGAGGGACTGATTAAGAACACCGGGGAGCTGTTTTTT. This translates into CAISEGLIKNTGELFF.

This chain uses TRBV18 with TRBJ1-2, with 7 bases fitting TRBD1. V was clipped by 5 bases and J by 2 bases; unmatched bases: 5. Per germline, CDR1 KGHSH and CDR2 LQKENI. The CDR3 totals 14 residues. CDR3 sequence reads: CASSTGTDNYGYTF. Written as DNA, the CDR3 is TGTGCCAGCTCAACGGGGACAGACAACTATGGCTACACCTTC.

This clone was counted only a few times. Here the CDR3 reads CASTGLAGGQGEQFF. CDR3 in DNA: TGTGCCAGCACCGGCCTAGCGGGGGGTCAGGGTGAGCAGTTCTTC. This sequence joins TRBV5-4 and TRBJ2-1; the match to TRBD2 covers 11 bases. The CDR3 totals 15 residues. Per germline, CDR1 SGHNT and CDR2 YYREEE (reference sequence). The trim removed 6 bases at V and 9 bases at J, leaving 11 bases unmatched. The complete variable domain, with remaining parts taken from reference TRBV5-4 and TRBJ2-1, reads ETGVTQSPTHLIKTRGQQVTLRCSSQSGHNTVSWYQQALGQGPQFIFQYYREEENGRGNFPPRFSGLQFPNYSSELNVNALELDDSALYLCASTGLAGGQGEQFFGPGTRLTVL.

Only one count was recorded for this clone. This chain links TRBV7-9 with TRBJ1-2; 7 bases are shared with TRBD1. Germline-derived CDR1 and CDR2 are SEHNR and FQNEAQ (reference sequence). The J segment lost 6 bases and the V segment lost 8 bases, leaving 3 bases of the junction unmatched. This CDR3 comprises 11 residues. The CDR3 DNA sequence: TGTGCCAGCCAGACAGGGAATGGCTACACCTTC. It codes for CASQTGNGYTF.

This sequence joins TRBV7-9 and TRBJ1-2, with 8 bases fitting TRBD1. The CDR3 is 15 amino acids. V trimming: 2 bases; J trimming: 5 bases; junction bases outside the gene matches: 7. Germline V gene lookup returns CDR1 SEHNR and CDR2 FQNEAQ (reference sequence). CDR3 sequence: CASSLSRQGHYGYTF. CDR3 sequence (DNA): TGTGCCAGCAGCTTAAGTCGACAGGGGCATTATGGCTACACCTTC.

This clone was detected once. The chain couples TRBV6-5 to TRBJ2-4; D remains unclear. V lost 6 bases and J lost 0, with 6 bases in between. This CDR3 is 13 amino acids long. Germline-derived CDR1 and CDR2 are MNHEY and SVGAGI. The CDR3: CASSRLAKNIQYF. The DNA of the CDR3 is TGTGCCAGCAGCAGGCTAGCCAAAAACATTCAGTACTTC.

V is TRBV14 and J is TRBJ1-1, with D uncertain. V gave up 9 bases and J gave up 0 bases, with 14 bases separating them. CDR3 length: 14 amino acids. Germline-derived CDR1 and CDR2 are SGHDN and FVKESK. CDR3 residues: CARPSTLMNTEAFF. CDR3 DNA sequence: TGTGCCAGACCTTCGACATTAATGAACACTGAAGCTTTCTTT.

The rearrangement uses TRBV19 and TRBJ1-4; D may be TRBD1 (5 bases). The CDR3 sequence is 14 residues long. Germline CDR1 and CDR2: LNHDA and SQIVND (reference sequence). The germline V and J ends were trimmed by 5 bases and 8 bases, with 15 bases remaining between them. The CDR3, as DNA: TGTGCCAGTAGTGCGGGACTGTCGCGGGAAAAACTGTTTTTT. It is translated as CASSAGLSREKLFF. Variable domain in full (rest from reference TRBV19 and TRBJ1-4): DGGITQSPKYLFRKEGQNVTLSCEQNLNHDAMYWYRQDPGQGLRLIYYSQIVNDFQKGDIAEGYSVSREKKESFPLTVTSAQKNPTAFYLCASSAGLSREKLFFGSGTQLSVL.

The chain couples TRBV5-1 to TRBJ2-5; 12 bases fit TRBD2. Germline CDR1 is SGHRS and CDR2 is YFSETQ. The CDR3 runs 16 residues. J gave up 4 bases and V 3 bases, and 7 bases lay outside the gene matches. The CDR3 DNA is TGCGCCAGCAGCTCTATCCTAGCGGGGGGGCGAGAGACCCAGTACTTC. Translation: CASSSILAGGRETQYF.

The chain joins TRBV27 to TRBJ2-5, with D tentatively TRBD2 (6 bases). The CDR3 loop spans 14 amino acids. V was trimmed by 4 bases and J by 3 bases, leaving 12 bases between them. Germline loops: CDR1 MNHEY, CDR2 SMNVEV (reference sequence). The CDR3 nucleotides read TGTGCCAGCAGTTCCCTGGGGGGTAAAGAGACCCAGTACTTC. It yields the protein CASSSLGGKETQYF.

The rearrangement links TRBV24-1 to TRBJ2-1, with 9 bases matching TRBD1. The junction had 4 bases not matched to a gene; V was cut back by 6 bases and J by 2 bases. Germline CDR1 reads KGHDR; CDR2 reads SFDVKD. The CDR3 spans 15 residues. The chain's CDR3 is CATSWTGDPYNEQFF. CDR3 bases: TGTGCCACCAGTTGGACAGGGGACCCCTACAATGAGCAGTTCTTC.

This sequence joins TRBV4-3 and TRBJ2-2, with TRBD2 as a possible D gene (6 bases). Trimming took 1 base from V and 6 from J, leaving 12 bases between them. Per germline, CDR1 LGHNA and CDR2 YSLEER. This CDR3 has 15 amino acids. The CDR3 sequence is CASSQVGREAGELFF. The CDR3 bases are TGCGCCAGCAGCCAAGTAGGCAGGGAGGCCGGGGAGCTGTTTTTT.

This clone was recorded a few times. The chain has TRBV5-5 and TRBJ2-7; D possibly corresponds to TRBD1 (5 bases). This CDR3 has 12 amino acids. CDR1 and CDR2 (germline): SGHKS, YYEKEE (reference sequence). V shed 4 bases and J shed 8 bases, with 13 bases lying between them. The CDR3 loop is CASSLDSDKQYF. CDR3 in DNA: TGTGCCAGCAGCCTAGACAGCGACAAGCAGTACTTC.

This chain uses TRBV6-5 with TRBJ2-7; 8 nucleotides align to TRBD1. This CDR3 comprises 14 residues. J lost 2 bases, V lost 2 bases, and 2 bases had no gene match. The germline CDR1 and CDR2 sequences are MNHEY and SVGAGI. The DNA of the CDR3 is TGTGCCAGCAGTTACACAGGGGGGACCTACGAGCAGTACTTC. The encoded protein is CASSYTGGTYEQYF.

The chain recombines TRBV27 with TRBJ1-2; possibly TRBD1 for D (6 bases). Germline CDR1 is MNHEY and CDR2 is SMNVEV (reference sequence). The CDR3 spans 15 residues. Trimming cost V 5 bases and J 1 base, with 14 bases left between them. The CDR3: CASSTNQDSNYGYTF. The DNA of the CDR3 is TGTGCCAGCAGTACAAATCAGGACAGTAACTATGGCTACACCTTC.

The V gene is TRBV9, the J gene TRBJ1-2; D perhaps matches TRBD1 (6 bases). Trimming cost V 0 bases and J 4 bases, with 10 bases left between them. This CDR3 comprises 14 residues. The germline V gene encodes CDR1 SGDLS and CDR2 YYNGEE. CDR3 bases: TGTGCCAGCAGCGTAGACAGGGAAGGCTATGGCTACACCTTC. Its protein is CASSVDREGYGYTF.

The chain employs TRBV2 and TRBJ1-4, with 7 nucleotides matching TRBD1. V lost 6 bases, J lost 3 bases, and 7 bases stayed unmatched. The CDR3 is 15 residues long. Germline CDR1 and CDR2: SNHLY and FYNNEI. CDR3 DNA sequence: TGTGCCAGCAGACCCCGACAGGGCCCTAATGAAAAACTGTTTTTT. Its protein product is CASRPRQGPNEKLFF.

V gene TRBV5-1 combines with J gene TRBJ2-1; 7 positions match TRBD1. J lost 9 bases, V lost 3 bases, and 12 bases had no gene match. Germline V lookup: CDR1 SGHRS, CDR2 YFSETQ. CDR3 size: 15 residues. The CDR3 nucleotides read TGCGCCAGCAGCTACCTCGCGACAGGGTCGGTTGAGCAGTTCTTC. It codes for CASSYLATGSVEQFF.

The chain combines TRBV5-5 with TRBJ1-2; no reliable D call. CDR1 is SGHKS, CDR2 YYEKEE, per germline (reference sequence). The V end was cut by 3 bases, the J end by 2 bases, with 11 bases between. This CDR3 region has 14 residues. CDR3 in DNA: TGTGCCAGCAGCTCCAGGCTGGTGAACTATGGCTACACCTTC. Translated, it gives CASSSRLVNYGYTF.